This T cell receptor beta chain was profiled in a study of Tregs in tolerant kidney transplant recipients. CDR1 and CDR2 from the germline V gene are SGHRS and YFSETQ. The CDR3 is 12 amino acids. CD4+CD25+CD127- Tregs, CD4+CD25- non-Tregs, CD4 and CD8 cells were sorted. Clones were read by immunoSEQ multiplex PCR, and TCRdb kept only the in-frame ones, dropping some. The profile shows roughly 250,000 clones, approximately 83% of them singletons. The count of this clone is one. Germline and junction disagree at one end, which may indicate a read error. The sample taken for sequencing was CD4+ T cells from blood. This sequence originates from a human donor in good health. The rearrangement joins TRBV5-1 to TRBJ2-7; a weak D match, TRBD1 (6 bases). CDR3 DNA sequence: TGCGCCAGCAGCTTGGATGGGGACACTTCACTCTTC. Translation: CASSLDGDTSLF.